This TCR beta chain was sequenced in a study of blood T cells in healthy people across ages. Study context: About one barcoded TCR beta cDNA was captured per two T cells.

Next came a second PCR, run for about 7 to 12 cycles, which used a sample-barcoded 5' primer along with a J-beta primer mix. Each of the cDNA molecules was tagged by a template-switch adaptor with 12 random nucleotides. TCRdb itself ran the 5' RACE reads through MiXCR, one entry per CDR3 protein. The sample has 700,000 to 950,000 distinct CDR3 sequences; approximately 39% are singletons. The study, taken as a whole, reports: It was the long-lived donors that had more naive CD4+ cells and higher diversity than aged donors.

The V and J ends lost 5 bases and 0 bases respectively, with 10 bases between them. In germline, CDR1 is DFQATT, CDR2 SNEGSKA (reference sequence). This CDR3 comprises 14 residues. Note on this clonotype: Antigen unknown.

Sequencing was done on a sample of blood. The clonotype was recovered from a woman aged 55-70 years in good health. The chain combines TRBV20-1 with TRBJ2-2; either TRBD1 or TRBD2 may supply D (5 bases each). DNA of the CDR3: TGCAGTGCTGGGGGACCAGCGAACACCGGGGAGCTGTTTTTT. Translation gives CSAGGPANTGELFF.